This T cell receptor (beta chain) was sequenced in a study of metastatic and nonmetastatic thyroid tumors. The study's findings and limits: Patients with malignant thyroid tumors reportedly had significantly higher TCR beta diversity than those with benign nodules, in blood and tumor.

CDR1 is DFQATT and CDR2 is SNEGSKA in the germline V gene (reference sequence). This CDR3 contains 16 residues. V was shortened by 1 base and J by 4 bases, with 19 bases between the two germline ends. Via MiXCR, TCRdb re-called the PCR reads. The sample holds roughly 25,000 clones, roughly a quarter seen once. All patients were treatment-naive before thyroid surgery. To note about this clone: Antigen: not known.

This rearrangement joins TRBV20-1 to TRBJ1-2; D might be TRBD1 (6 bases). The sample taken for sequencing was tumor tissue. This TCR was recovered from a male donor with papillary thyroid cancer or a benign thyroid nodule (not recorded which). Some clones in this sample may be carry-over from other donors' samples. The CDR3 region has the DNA TGCAGTGCTAGAGGACGCCGGGACAAATTGGCCTATGGCTACACCTTC. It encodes CSARGRRDKLAYGYTF.